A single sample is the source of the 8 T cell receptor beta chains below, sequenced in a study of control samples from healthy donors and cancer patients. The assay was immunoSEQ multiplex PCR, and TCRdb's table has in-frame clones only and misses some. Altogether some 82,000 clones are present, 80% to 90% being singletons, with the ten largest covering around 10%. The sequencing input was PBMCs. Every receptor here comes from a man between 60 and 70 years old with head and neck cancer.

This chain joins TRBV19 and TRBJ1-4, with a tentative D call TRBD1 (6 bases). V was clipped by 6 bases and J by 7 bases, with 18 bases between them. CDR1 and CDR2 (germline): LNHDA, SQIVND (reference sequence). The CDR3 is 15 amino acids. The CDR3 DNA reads TGTGCCAGTAGGCGAAGTGGGACATTGGGTGAAAAACTGTTTTTT. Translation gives CASRRSGTLGEKLFF.

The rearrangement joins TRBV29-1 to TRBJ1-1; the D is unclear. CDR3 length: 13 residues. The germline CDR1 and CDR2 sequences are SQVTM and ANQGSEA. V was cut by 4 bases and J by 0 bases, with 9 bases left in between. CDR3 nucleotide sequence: TGCAGCGTTGGCCGCTTAGTGAACACTGAAGCTTTCTTT. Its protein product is CSVGRLVNTEAFF.

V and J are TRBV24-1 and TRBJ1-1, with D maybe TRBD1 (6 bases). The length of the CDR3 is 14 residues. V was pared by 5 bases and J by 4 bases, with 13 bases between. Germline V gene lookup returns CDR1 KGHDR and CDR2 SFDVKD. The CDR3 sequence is CATSAGHRPTEAFF. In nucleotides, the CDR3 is TGTGCCACCAGTGCGGGACACAGGCCCACTGAAGCTTTCTTT.

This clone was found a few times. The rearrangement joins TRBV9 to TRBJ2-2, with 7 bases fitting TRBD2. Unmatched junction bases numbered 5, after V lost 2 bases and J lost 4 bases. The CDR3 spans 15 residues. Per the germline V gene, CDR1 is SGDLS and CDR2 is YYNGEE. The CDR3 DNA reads TGTGCCAGCAGCGTGTCTAGCGGCATCACCGGGGAGCTGTTTTTT. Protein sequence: CASSVSSGITGELFF.

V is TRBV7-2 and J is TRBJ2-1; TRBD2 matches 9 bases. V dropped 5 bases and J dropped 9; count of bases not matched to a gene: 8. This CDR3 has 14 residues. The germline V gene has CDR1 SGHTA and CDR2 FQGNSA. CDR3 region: CASSLRTSVPEQFF. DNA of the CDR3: TGTGCCAGCAGCCTACGGACTAGCGTCCCTGAGCAGTTCTTC.

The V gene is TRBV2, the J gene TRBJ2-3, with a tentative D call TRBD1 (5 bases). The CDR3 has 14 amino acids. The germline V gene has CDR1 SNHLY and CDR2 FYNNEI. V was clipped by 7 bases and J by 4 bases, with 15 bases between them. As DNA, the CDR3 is TGTGCCAGCAAACCCCAGGGCCCCCCAGATACGCAGTATTTT. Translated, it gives CASKPQGPPDTQYF.

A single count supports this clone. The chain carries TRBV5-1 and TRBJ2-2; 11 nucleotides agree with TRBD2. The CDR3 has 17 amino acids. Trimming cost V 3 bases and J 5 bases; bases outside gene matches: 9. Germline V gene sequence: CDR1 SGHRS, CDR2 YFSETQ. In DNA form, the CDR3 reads TGCGCCAGCAGCTCCTCGGTACTAGCGGGAGAGACCGGGGAGCTGTTTTTT. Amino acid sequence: CASSSSVLAGETGELFF.

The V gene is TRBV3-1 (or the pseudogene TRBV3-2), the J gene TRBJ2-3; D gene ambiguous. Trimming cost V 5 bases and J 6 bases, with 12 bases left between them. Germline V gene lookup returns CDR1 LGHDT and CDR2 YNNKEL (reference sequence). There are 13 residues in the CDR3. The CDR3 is CASSFRHHDTQYF. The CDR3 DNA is TGTGCCAGCAGCTTCCGACACCACGATACGCAGTATTTT.